Sequencing of this TCR beta chain was carried out in a study of blood T cell repertoires in COVID-19. About the research overall: Acute and convalescent COVID-19 specimens originated in the United States, Italy and Spain. PBMCs, B-cell-depleted T cells, or T cells were the source of the cDNA or gDNA that made up the material.

In the original workflow: Nucleated cell counts were estimated from reference gene primer amplification. The table came from immunoSEQ multiplex PCR; TCRdb's copy has only in-frame clones and leaves some out. The V and J calls and clone size were taken over from that table, and D and trimming were inferred from the DNA. The sample has more than 120,000 clones, over 65% seen once. Specimen: peripheral blood. The clonotype originates from a human donor in a cohort sampled during active COVID-19.

CDR3 sequence (DNA): TGCGCCAGCAGCTTCGTGGATCAGACTAGCGGGAATTCGGAGACCCAGTACTTC. Translating gives CASSFVDQTSGNSETQYF. The genes are TRBV5-1 and TRBJ2-5; 11 nucleotides agree with TRBD2. V gave up 2 bases and J gave up 5 bases; unmatched junction bases: 14. Germline CDR1 is SGHRS and CDR2 is YFSETQ. CDR3 length: 18 residues. Using reference TRBV5-1 and TRBJ2-5 for the parts outside the CDR3, the full variable domain is KAGVTQTPRYLIKTRGQQVTLSCSPISGHRSVSWYQQTPGQGLQFLFEYFSETQRNKGNFPGRFSGRQFSNSRSEMNVSTLELGDSALYLCASSFVDQTSGNSETQYFGPGTRLLVL.